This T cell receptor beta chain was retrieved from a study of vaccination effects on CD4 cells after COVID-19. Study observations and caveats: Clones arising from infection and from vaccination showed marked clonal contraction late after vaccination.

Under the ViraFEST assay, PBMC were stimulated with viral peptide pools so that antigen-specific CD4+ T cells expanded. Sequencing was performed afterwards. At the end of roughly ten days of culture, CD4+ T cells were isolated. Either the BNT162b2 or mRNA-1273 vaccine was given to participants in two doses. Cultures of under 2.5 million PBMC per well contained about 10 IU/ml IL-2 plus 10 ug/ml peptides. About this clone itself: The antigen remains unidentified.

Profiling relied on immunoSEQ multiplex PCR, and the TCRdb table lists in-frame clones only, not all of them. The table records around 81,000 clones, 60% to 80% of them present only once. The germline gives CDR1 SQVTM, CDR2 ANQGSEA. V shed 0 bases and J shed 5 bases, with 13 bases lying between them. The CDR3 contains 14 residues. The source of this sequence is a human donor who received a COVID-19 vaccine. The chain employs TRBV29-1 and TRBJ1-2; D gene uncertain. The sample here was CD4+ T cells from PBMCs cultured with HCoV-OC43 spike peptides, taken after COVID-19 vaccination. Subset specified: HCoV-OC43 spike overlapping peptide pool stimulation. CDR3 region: CSVEEWHARYGYTF. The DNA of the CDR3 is TGCAGCGTTGAAGAATGGCACGCTCGGTATGGCTACACCTTC.